This T cell receptor (beta chain) comes out of a study of T cell responses to AZD1222 COVID-19 vaccine (dated by TCRdb to about 2021). About the full investigation: TCR sequencing covered more than 230 trial participants: roughly 200 given two doses of AZD1222 and 26 given two doses of MenACWY control vaccine. Trial participants were enrolled by age into subgroups of 18-55, 56-69 and 70-plus years, and around 150, 28 and 57 TCR-sequenced participants, respectively, were included in these subgroups.

The CDR3 regions of human TCRbeta chains were analyzed by immunosequencing. Regarding the original processing steps: TCRs in the repertoires were compared against a reference library of SARS-CoV-2-specific TCRs that had been generated with the MIRA antigen-specificity platform. Breadth was defined as the fraction of unique TCRs that were SARS-CoV-2-associated. Depth was defined as the fraction of total T cells that were SARS-CoV-2-associated. Using the MIRA data, every spike-specific TCR was mapped to the spike region that the TCR reacted to and assigned to either a CD4 or a CD8 class. Log10-transformed breadth and depth values were compared by one-way ANOVA with Sidak's multiple comparisons tests. TCRdb took over this immuneACCESS table, retaining in-frame rearrangements with V and J assigned. Such tables are incomplete; in checked studies, under half of the missing clones stem from an unresolved V gene, and the remainder is unexplained. Clonal size and the V and J genes are those of that table, whereas D and trimming came from the DNA. This sample lists approximately 270,000 clones; 90% to 95% were detected once. Jointly, the top ten make up 0.55% of the sample.

Turning to this clone: Its antigen is currently not known. Per-base quality was not reported, and no clone a single base away is much larger than it.

The germline V gene gives CDR1 as SGDLS and CDR2 as YYNGEE. From its cysteine to its phenylalanine, the CDR3 spans 14 amino acids. Only CDR3 DNA remains: 42 bases, in frame from the first base. Between the V and J ends, shortened by 4 bases and 6 bases respectively, the junction contains 13 bases. The intended sense of this specimen's time point label: about 28 days (+/-7) after the second vaccine dose. AZD1222 recipients whose second dose came at about 4 weeks and those whose second dose came at about 12 weeks were combined into one group, since spike-specific TCR depth and breadth did not differ between the two schedules. Samples from vaccinated people were obtained from the UK trials COV001 and COV002, which included a single-blind randomized controlled phase 2/3 trial of AZD1222 (ChAdOx1 nCoV-19) in healthy adults. For TCRbeta chain sequencing, PBMC samples from trial participants were taken at day 0 and at day 28 after the second dose.

Broader findings and caveats from the paper: Spike-specific TCR breadth and depth rose significantly after two AZD1222 doses compared with day 0 and with MenACWY recipients. Participants were mostly white British and included more females than males, and it was suggested by the authors that clonal diversity may have been underestimated. The whole spike protein was spanned by vaccine-associated CD4 TCRs, and dominant responses were seen in regions 160-218 and 743-854. The 56-69-year group was small, and its depth increase did not reach significance, likely because of low power. Conclusions about previously exposed vaccinees are limited because only six or seven AZD1222 recipients were SARS-CoV-2 seropositive at baseline. Because no day 14 peak-response samples were available, repertoires were characterized only after the peak T cell response. Reportedly, almost half of the unique spike-specific TCRs recognized epitopes lying outside the regions that are mutated in the B.1.351 and B.1.1.7 variants.

The chain is made from TRBV9 and TRBJ2-2; the D gene is possibly TRBD1 or TRBD2, with 5 bases matching each. This material consisted of peripheral blood, taken 28 days after the second AZD1222 dose. This clonotype originated in an adult who received the AZD1222 COVID-19 vaccine. The CDR3: CASSSAVGAGELFF. The DNA reads TGTGCCAGCAGCTCTGCAGTGGGGGCCGGGGAGCTGTTTTTT.